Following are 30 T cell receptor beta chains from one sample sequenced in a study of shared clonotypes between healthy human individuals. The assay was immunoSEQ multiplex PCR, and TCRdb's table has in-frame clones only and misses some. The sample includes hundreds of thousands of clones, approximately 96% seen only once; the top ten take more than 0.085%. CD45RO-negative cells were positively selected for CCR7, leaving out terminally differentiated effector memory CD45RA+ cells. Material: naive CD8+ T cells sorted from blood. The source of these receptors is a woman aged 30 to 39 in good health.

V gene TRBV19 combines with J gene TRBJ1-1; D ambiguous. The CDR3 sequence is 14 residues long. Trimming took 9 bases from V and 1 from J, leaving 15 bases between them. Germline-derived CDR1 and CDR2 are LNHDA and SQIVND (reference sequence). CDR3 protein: CASKTWAGNTEAFF. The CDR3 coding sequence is TGTGCCAGCAAAACCTGGGCGGGGAACACTGAAGCTTTCTTT.

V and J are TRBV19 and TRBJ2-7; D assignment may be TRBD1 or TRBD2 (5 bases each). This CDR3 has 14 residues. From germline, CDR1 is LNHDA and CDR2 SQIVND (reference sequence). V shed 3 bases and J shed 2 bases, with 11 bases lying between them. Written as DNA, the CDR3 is TGTGCCAGTAGTATCAGGGAGCGCCCCTACGAGCAGTACTTC. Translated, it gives CASSIRERPYEQYF. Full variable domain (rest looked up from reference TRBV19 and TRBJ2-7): DGGITQSPKYLFRKEGQNVTLSCEQNLNHDAMYWYRQDPGQGLRLIYYSQIVNDFQKGDIAEGYSVSREKKESFPLTVTSAQKNPTAFYLCASSIRERPYEQYFGPGTRLTVT.

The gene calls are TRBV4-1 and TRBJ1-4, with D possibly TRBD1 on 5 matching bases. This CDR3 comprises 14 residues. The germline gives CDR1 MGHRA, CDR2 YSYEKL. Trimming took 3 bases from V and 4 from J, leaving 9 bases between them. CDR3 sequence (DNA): TGCGCCAGCAGCCACAGGGAGCTTAATGAAAAACTGTTTTTT. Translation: CASSHRELNEKLFF.

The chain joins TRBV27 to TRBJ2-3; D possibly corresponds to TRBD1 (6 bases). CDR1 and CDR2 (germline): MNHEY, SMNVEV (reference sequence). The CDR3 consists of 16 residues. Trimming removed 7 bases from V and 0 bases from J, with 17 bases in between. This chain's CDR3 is CASTSGVDHSTDTQYF. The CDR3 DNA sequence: TGTGCCAGCACTTCAGGGGTGGATCATAGCACAGATACGCAGTATTTT.

The CDR3 DNA follows: TGTGCCAGCAGTTATGACTACAATGAGCAGTTCTTC. This sequence encodes CASSYDYNEQFF. V and J are TRBV6-6 and TRBJ2-1; D ambiguous. The germline V and J ends were trimmed by 3 bases and 3 bases, with 3 bases remaining between them. There are 12 residues in the CDR3. From germline, CDR1 is MNHNY and CDR2 SVGAGI (reference sequence).

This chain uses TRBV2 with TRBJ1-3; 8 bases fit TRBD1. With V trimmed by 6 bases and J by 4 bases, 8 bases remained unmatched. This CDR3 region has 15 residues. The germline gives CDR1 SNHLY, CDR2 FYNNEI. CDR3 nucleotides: TGTGCCAGCAGAACACAGGGACAGGCAGGAAACACCATATATTTT. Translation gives CASRTQGQAGNTIYF. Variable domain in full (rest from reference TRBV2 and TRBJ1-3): EPEVTQTPSHQVTQMGQEVILRCVPISNHLYFYWYRQILGQKVEFLVSFYNNEISEKSEIFDDQFSVERPDGSNFTLKIRSTKLEDSAMYFCASRTQGQAGNTIYFGEGSWLTVV.

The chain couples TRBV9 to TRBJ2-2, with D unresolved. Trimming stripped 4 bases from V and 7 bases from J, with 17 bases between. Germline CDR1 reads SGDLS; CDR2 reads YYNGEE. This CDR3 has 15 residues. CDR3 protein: CASSPPSRPGGELFF. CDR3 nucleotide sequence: TGTGCCAGCAGCCCCCCTTCCAGGCCCGGCGGGGAGCTGTTTTTT.

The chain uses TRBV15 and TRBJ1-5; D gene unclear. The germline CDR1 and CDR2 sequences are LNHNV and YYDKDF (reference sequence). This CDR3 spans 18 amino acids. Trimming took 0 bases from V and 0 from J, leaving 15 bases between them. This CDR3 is CATSRDSPSAGSNQPQHF. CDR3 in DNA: TGTGCCACCAGCAGAGACTCCCCGTCCGCCGGTAGCAATCAGCCCCAGCATTTT.

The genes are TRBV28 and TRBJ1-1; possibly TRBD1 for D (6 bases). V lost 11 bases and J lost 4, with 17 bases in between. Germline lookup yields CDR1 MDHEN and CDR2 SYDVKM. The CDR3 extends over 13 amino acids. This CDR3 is CASRVGGITEAFF. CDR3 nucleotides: TGTGCCTCCCGGGTCGGGGGCATCACTGAAGCTTTCTTT.

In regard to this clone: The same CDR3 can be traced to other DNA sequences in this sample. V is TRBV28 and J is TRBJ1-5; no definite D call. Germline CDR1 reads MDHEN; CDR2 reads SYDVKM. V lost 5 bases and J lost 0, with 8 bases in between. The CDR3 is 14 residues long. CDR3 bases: TGTGCCAGCAGTCGGGGATATAGCAATCAGCCCCAGCATTTT. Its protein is CASSRGYSNQPQHF.

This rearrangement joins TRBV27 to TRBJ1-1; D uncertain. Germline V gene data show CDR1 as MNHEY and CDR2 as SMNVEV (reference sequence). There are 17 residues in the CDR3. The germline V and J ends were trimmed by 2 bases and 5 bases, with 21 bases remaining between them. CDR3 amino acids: CASSLGPYPEMGTEAFF. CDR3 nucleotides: TGTGCCAGCAGTTTAGGGCCTTACCCCGAAATGGGTACTGAAGCTTTCTTT.

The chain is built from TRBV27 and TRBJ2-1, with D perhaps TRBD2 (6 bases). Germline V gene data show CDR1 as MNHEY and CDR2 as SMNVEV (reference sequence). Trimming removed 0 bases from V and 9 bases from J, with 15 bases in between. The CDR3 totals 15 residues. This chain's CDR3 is CASSLSATSFREQFF. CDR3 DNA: TGTGCCAGCAGTTTATCGGCGACTAGTTTCCGTGAGCAGTTCTTC.

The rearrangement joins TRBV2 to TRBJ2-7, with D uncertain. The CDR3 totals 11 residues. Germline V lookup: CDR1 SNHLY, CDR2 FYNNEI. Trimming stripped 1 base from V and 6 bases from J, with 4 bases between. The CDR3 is CASSEGTEQYF. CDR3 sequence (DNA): TGTGCCAGCAGTGAAGGGACCGAGCAGTACTTC.

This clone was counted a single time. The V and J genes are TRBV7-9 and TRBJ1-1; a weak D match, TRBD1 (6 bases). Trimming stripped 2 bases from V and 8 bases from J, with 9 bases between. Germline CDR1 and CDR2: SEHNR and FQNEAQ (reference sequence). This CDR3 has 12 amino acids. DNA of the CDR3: TGTGCCAGCAGCTTACAGGGGAGAGAAGCTTTCTTT. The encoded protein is CASSLQGREAFF. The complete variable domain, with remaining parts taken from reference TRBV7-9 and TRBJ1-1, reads DTGVSQNPRHKITKRGQNVTFRCDPISEHNRLYWYRQTLGQGPEFLTYFQNEAQLEKSRLLSDRFSAERPKGSFSTLEIQRTEQGDSAMYLCASSLQGREAFFGQGTRLTVV.

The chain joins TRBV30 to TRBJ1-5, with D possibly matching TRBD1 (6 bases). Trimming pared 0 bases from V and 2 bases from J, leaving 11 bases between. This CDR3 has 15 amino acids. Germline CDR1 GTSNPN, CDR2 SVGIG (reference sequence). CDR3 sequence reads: CAWSVQGYGNQPQHF. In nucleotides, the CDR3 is TGTGCCTGGAGTGTACAGGGCTACGGCAATCAGCCCCAGCATTTT.

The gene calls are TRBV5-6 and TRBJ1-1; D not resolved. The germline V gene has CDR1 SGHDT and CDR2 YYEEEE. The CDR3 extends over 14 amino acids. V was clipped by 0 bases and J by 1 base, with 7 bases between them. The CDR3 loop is CASSLGVKNTEAFF. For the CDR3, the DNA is TGTGCCAGCAGCTTGGGGGTCAAGAACACTGAAGCTTTCTTT.

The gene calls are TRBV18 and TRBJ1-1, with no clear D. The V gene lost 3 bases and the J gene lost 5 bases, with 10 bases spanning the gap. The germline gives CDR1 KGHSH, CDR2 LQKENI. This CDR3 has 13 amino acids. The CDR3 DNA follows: TGTGCCAGCTCACCGAGGGCGGAAACTGAAGCTTTCTTT. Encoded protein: CASSPRAETEAFF.

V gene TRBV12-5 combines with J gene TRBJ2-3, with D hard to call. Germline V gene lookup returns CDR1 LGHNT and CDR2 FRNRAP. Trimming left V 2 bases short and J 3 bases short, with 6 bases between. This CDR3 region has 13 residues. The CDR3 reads CASGLTRTDTQYF. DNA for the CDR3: TGTGCTAGTGGTTTGACCAGGACAGATACGCAGTATTTT.

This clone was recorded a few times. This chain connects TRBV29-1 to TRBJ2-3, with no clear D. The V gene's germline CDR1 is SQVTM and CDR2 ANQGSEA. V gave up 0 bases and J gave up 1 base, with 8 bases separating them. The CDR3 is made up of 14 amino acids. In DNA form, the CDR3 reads TGCAGCGTTGAAGATCGGGCAGGCACAGATACGCAGTATTTT. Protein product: CSVEDRAGTDTQYF.

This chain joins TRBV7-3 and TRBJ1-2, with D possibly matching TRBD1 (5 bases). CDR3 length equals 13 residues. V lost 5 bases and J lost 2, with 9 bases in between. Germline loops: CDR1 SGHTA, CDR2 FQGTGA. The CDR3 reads CASSQGPNYGYTF. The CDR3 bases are TGTGCCAGCAGCCAGGGCCCAAACTATGGCTACACCTTC.

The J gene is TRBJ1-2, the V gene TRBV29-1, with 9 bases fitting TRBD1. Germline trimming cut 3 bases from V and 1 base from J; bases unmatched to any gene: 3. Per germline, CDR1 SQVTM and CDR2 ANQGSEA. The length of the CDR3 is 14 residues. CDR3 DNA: TGCAGCGTTGAGTGGGACAGGGTTAACTATGGCTACACCTTC. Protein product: CSVEWDRVNYGYTF.

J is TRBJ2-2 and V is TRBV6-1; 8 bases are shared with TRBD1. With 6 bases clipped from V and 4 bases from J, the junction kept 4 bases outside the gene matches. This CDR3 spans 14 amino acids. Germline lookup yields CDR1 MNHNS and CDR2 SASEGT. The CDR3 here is CASSLTGVTGELFF. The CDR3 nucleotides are TGTGCCAGCAGCCTGACAGGGGTCACCGGGGAGCTGTTTTTT.

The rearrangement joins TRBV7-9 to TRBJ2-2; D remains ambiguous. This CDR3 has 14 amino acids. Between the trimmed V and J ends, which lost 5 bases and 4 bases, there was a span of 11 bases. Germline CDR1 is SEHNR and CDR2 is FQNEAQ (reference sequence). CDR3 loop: CASSPPSSTGELFF. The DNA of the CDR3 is TGTGCCAGCAGCCCGCCGTCTAGCACCGGGGAGCTGTTTTTT.

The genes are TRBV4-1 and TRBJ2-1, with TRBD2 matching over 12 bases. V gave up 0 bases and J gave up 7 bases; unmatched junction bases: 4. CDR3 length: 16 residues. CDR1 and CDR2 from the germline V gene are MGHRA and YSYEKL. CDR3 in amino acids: CASSQDWTSGVNEQFF. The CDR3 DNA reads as TGCGCCAGCAGCCAAGATTGGACTAGCGGGGTAAATGAGCAGTTCTTC.

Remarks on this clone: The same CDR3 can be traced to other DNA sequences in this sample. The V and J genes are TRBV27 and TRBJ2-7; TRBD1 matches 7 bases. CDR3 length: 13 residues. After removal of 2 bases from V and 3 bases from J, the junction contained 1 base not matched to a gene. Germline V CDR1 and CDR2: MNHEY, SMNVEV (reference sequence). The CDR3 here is CASSLAGGYEQYF. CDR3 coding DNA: TGTGCCAGCAGTTTAGCAGGGGGCTACGAGCAGTACTTC.

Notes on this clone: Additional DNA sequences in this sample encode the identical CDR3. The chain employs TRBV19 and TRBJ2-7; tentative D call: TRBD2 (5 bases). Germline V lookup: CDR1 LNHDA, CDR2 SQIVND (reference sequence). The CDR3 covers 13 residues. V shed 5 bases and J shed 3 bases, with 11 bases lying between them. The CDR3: CASSYGESYEQYF. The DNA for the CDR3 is TGTGCCAGTAGTTACGGGGAGAGCTACGAGCAGTACTTC.

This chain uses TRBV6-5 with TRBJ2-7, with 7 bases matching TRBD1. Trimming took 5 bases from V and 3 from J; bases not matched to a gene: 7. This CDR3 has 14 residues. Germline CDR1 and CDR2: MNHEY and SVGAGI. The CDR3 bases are TGTGCCAGCAGTCCCGGGACAGCGTTCTACGAGCAGTACTTC. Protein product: CASSPGTAFYEQYF.

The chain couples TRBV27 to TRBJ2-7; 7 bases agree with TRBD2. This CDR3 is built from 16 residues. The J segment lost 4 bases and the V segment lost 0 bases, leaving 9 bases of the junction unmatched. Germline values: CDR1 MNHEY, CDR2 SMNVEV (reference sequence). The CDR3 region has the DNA TGTGCCAGCAGTTTATCCGCGGGAAGCGGGGATTACGAGCAGTACTTC. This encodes CASSLSAGSGDYEQYF.

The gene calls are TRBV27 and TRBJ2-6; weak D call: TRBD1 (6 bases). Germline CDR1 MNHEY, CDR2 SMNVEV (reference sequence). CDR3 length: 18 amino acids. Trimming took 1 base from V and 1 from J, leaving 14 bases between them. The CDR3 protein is CASSLLARGPSGANVLTF. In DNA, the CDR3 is TGTGCCAGCAGTTTATTGGCCAGGGGCCCTTCTGGGGCCAACGTCCTGACTTTC.

The CDR3 region has the DNA TGTGCCAGCAGCCGGACAGGGGGCAATGAGCAGTTCTTC. Protein sequence: CASSRTGGNEQFF. The gene calls are TRBV5-6 and TRBJ2-1, with 10 bases matching TRBD1. Per germline, CDR1 SGHDT and CDR2 YYEEEE. V trimming: 4 bases; J trimming: 6 bases; junction bases outside the gene matches: 1. This CDR3 spans 13 amino acids.